This TCR beta chain was recovered during a study of blood T cell repertoires in COVID-19 (dated by TCRdb to about 2020). The study in broad terms: Collaborator samples came from the United States, Italy and Spain and covered acute and convalescent phases of COVID-19. The material from the prospective study consisted of cDNA or gDNA derived from T cells, B-cell-depleted T cells, or PBMCs. The dataset comprised deeply sampled blood TCRbeta repertoires from subjects exposed to, actively infected with, or recovered from COVID-19. A freely available public database, intended as a resource for researchers studying the immune response to SARS-CoV-2, is where the repertoires were released. The samples were drawn from two sources: the first 160 participants of the ongoing ImmuneRACE study, and 1,000 to 1,500 subjects contributed by 6 global collaborators. Nearly every sample came with metadata listing a de-identified subject ID, COVID-19 status, age in years and sex. HLA class I and class II types, where available, came from metadata supplied by the sample provider rather than from assay-based typing. The research as a whole found: The amount of clinical and demographic metadata varied by source and participant and was provided uncurated.

Each collaborating institution followed its own protocols to collect whole blood in K2EDTA tubes. For TCRbeta analysis, collaborators shipped samples as frozen whole blood, isolated PBMCs, or DNA extracted from either of those sample types. The germline V gene encodes CDR1 PRHDT and CDR2 FYEKMQ (reference sequence). Trimmed from V: 4 bases; trimmed from J: 2 bases; junction bases lacking a gene match: 14. The CDR3, cysteine through phenylalanine, is 20 amino acids long. Here the CDR3 DNA is all that survives: 60 bases in frame from base 1. Turning to this clone: What this receptor recognizes is not known. Per-base qualities were not stored, and no clone one base away is much larger.

TCRbeta CDR3 regions were amplified from genomic DNA by means of the immunoSEQ Assay, a bias-controlled multiplex PCR. In the source study's methods: The number of nucleated cells in each sample was estimated from the amplification of reference gene primers within the assay. Sequence reads were collapsed and filtered to measure the absolute abundance of every unique TCRbeta CDR3 rearrangement. For each sample, productive Simpson clonality was calculated as the square root of Simpson's diversity index across productive rearrangements. Here the immuneACCESS table is served through TCRdb, limited to in-frame sequences with V and J called. Missing clones are a known gap in these copies; in checked studies unresolved V genes cover under half, and the rest lacks a known reason. V and J calls plus clone size are reproduced from that table; the DNA served to infer D and trimming. The sample yields approximately 250,000 clones; 84% were counted once. The ten most abundant clones make up under 4.5% of the sample.

The sequence derives from a man aged 45-65 years with acute or convalescent COVID-19. The receptor chain draws on TRBV13 and TRBJ2-3; 14 central nucleotides agree with TRBD2. The sample taken for sequencing was peripheral blood. The CDR3 reads as follows: CASSSRLAGGSSIYTDTQYF. The sequenced DNA: TGTGCCAGCAGCTCTAGACTAGCGGGGGGGTCCTCAATATACACAGATACGCAGTATTTT.